The clone carrying this TCR beta chain appeared once. Its target is unknown. This entry belongs to a study of graft-versus-host responses after intestinal transplantation. Looking at the study overall: Transplants were multivisceral, liver-intestinal, or isolated intestinal.

Some clones are missing from TCRdb's copy, which holds only in-frame ones; the method was immunoSEQ multiplex PCR. This sample has about 100,000 clones, with roughly 87% found just once. Study findings and constraints: Recipient marrow held GvH clones, some first seen in ileum or blood.

The input for sequencing was unstimulated CD4+ T cells sorted from spleen or lymph node cells, taken before transplant. This clonotype originated in a human donor who was the organ donor for an intestinal transplant.

CDR3 sequence reads: CASRGIRGAYNEQFF. CDR3 nucleotide sequence: TGTGCCAGCAGAGGTATCCGGGGGGCATACAATGAGCAGTTCTTC. This sequence joins TRBV27 and TRBJ2-1, with D possibly matching TRBD2 (7 bases). Trimming removed 6 bases from V and 4 bases from J, with 16 bases in between. Germline V gene sequence: CDR1 MNHEY, CDR2 SMNVEV (reference sequence). The CDR3 is made up of 15 amino acids.